The rows below give T cell receptor beta chains drawn from one sample of a study of beta chain features in type 1 diabetes. Some clones are missing from TCRdb's copy, which holds only in-frame ones; the method was immunoSEQ multiplex PCR. The table records around 650,000 clones, under 15% of them present only once. The sample was naive CD4+ T cells from blood. These receptors originate from a young man with type 1 diabetes. CDR3s include the opening cysteine and the closing phenylalanine or tryptophan. D genes are given only for firm matches. Size is stated for part of the rows, as once, few or many counts, or as a class when the clone is expanded.

CDR3nt	CDR3aa	abundance	v_gene	j_gene	d_gene
TGCAGCGTTGTTGGGGAGGAGGGTCAGCCCCAGCATTTT	CSVVGEEGQPQHF	few	TRBV29-1	TRBJ1-5	.
TGTGCCAGCAGCCAAGGACAGGTTAACCGGGAGACCCAGTACTTC	CASSQGQVNRETQYF	.	TRBV7-9	TRBJ2-5	TRBD1
TGTGCCAGCAGCGTAGTAGATAGCGACTACAATGAGCAGTTCTTC	CASSVVDSDYNEQFF	few	TRBV9	TRBJ2-1	.
TGTGCCAGCAGCGGTGGGGGGACCCCCCACGAGCAGTACTTC	CASSGGGTPHEQYF	few	TRBV28	TRBJ2-7	.
TGCGCCAGCAAGGAGGTGGGTGAAGATGAGCAGTTCTTC	CASKEVGEDEQFF	.	TRBV4-1	TRBJ2-1	.
TGTGCCAGCAGCGCCGGGACTGCTAGCACAGATACGCAGTATTTT	CASSAGTASTDTQYF	.	TRBV9	TRBJ2-3	.
TGTGCCACCACCACCTGGGGTGGTAACTCCTACGAGCAGTACTTC	CATTTWGGNSYEQYF	few	TRBV28	TRBJ2-7	.
TGCGCCAGCAGCTTTGAAGGCACAGATACGCAGTATTTT	CASSFEGTDTQYF	.	TRBV5-1	TRBJ2-3	.
TGTGCCAGCAGCTTAGATCCTCCGACCGGGGAGCTGTTTTTT	CASSLDPPTGELFF	few	TRBV13	TRBJ2-2	.
TGCGCCAGCAGCTTGGCAGGGACAGGGTTCGACGAGCAGTACTTC	CASSLAGTGFDEQYF	few	TRBV5-1	TRBJ2-7	TRBD1